Shown below are 29 T cell receptor beta chains from a single sample sequenced in a study of OX40 agonist ivuxolimab in advanced cancers. Profiling relied on immunoSEQ multiplex PCR, and the TCRdb table lists in-frame clones only, not all of them. The sample holds fewer than 80,000 clones, more than 80% seen once. The input for sequencing was CD4+ or CD8+ T cells sorted from blood, taken in a trial of the OX40 agonist ivuxolimab. The source is an adult with an advanced solid tumor such as melanoma, head and neck, liver or kidney cancer.

This rearrangement joins TRBV6-4 to TRBJ1-3, with D maybe TRBD1 (5 bases). This CDR3 contains 13 residues. CDR1 is MRHNA and CDR2 is SNTAGT in the germline V gene. Trimming stripped 3 bases from V and 3 bases from J, with 6 bases between. The CDR3 here is CASSEGDGNTIYF. The CDR3 coding sequence is TGTGCCAGCAGTGAGGGGGATGGAAACACCATATATTTT.

The chain links TRBV19 to TRBJ2-7; D is tentatively TRBD1 or TRBD2 (5 bases each). Per the germline V gene, CDR1 is LNHDA and CDR2 is SQIVND (reference sequence). The CDR3 length is 13 residues. CDR3 amino acids: CAVAGTASHEQYF. The CDR3 DNA reads TGTGCAGTAGCCGGGACCGCGAGTCACGAGCAGTACTTC.

This clone has just a few counts. This chain uses TRBV7-9 with TRBJ1-2; tentatively, D is TRBD1 (5 bases). The CDR3 spans 15 residues. With 0 bases removed from V and 2 bases from J, the gap between germline ends came to 10 bases. The germline V gene has CDR1 SEHNR and CDR2 FQNEAQ (reference sequence). CDR3: CASSLAIQGNYGYTF. The DNA of the CDR3 is TGTGCCAGCAGCTTAGCGATTCAGGGCAACTATGGCTACACCTTC.

The V and J genes are TRBV30 and TRBJ1-1; 7 positions agree with TRBD1. The trim removed 4 bases at V and 3 bases at J, leaving 5 bases unmatched. CDR1 and CDR2 from the germline V gene are GTSNPN and SVGIG (reference sequence). The CDR3 runs 13 residues. The CDR3 region has the DNA TGTGCCTGGAACATACAGGGGTACACTGAAGCTTTCTTT. Protein sequence: CAWNIQGYTEAFF.

By share, this clone counts as medium-sized. The chain is built from TRBV4-2 and TRBJ2-7, with 7 bases that match TRBD1. The CDR3 sequence is 13 residues long. The V gene's germline CDR1 is LGHNA and CDR2 YNFKEQ. Trimming at V came to 3 bases and at J to 3 bases, leaving 2 bases not matched to a gene. CDR3 residues: CASSQGQNYEQYF. CDR3 sequence (DNA): TGTGCCAGCAGCCAGGGACAGAACTACGAGCAGTACTTC.

V is TRBV10-3 and J is TRBJ2-3; 7 nucleotides line up with TRBD1. The junction had 3 bases not matched to a gene; V was cut back by 3 bases and J by 0 bases. The CDR3 consists of 15 residues. Germline V CDR1 and CDR2: ENHRY, SYGVKD. Here the CDR3 DNA reads TGTGCCATCAGTGAAGGGACAGCCAGCACAGATACGCAGTATTTT. Translating gives CAISEGTASTDTQYF.

The V call is TRBV14, the J call TRBJ2-1, with D maybe TRBD2 (5 bases). Germline lookup yields CDR1 SGHDN and CDR2 FVKESK. The CDR3 covers 16 residues. Trimming pared 4 bases from V and 1 base from J, leaving 14 bases between. The CDR3 DNA sequence: TGTGCCAGCAGCCCTCTAGTTGAGGGATCCTACAATGAGCAGTTCTTC. Translating it yields CASSPLVEGSYNEQFF.

The V and J genes are TRBV30 and TRBJ2-5, with 11 positions matching TRBD2. The CDR3 covers 17 residues. The V gene end was trimmed by 1 base and the J gene end by 5 bases; junction bases not matched to a gene: 12. Germline V gene lookup returns CDR1 GTSNPN and CDR2 SVGIG (reference sequence). CDR3 sequence: CAWSGASGLAGFETQYF. In DNA, the CDR3 is TGTGCCTGGAGTGGGGCGAGCGGACTAGCGGGTTTCGAGACCCAGTACTTC.

This clone was observed once. This sequence joins TRBV15 and TRBJ2-1, with D possibly matching TRBD2 (5 bases). Germline loops: CDR1 LNHNV, CDR2 YYDKDF (reference sequence). With 8 bases removed from V and 2 bases from J, the gap between germline ends came to 10 bases. This CDR3 contains 13 residues. The CDR3 spells CATAADPYNEQFF. CDR3 DNA: TGTGCCACCGCAGCGGACCCCTACAATGAGCAGTTCTTC.

The chain carries TRBV5-1 and TRBJ2-1, with TRBD2 matching 9 bases. After removal of 4 bases from V and 2 bases from J, the junction contained 25 bases not matched to a gene. There are 22 residues in the CDR3. CDR1 is SGHRS and CDR2 is YFSETQ in the germline V gene. The CDR3 sequence: CASSPGNSGVAGVEGTYNEQFF. DNA for the CDR3: TGCGCCAGCAGCCCGGGGAATTCAGGGGTAGCGGGGGTGGAAGGAACCTACAATGAGCAGTTCTTC.

The V and J genes are TRBV19 and TRBJ2-1, with D possibly called TRBD1 or TRBD2 (5 bases each). The germline gives CDR1 LNHDA, CDR2 SQIVND (reference sequence). The CDR3 extends over 14 amino acids. V lost 2 bases to trimming and J lost 9 bases, with 14 bases between them. As DNA, the CDR3 is TGTGCCAGTAGTATAACGGTCGGGGCCGGTGAGCAGTTCTTC. Translation: CASSITVGAGEQFF.

A few counts support this clone. The CDR3 loop is CASSLGFQGNTEAFF. The CDR3 coding sequence is TGTGCCAGCAGCTTAGGGTTTCAGGGGAACACTGAAGCTTTCTTT. The chain recombines TRBV11-2 with TRBJ1-1, with D possibly matching TRBD1 (5 bases). Between the trimmed V and J ends, which lost 1 base and 1 base, there was a span of 10 bases. CDR3 length equals 15 residues. Germline loops: CDR1 SGHAT, CDR2 FQNNGV.

V and J are TRBV5-3 and TRBJ1-1; TRBD1 matches at 9 bases. TRBV5-3 is treated as an ORF (open reading frame) with a function not yet certain. This CDR3 has 15 residues. Losses at the gene ends were 8 bases for V and 1 base for J; bases not matched to a gene: 9. CDR3 coding DNA: TGTGCCAGCAGCCACAGGGGGCCGGAGAACACTGAAGCTTTCTTT. It yields the protein CASSHRGPENTEAFF.

The CDR3 DNA reads as TGTGCCAGTAGCTTCTCACCCTACCCACCAGAGACGTCGCAGTACTTC. Translation gives CASSFSPYPPETSQYF. The chain uses TRBV19 and TRBJ2-7; D not resolved. Trimming pared 6 bases from V and 9 bases from J, leaving 27 bases between. The CDR3 covers 16 residues. The germline V gene encodes CDR1 LNHDA and CDR2 SQIVND (reference sequence). Full variable domain (outside the CDR3, taken from reference TRBV19 and TRBJ2-7): DGGITQSPKYLFRKEGQNVTLSCEQNLNHDAMYWYRQDPGQGLRLIYYSQIVNDFQKGDIAEGYSVSREKKESFPLTVTSAQKNPTAFYLCASSFSPYPPETSQYFGPGTRLTVT.

V gene TRBV7-9 combines with J gene TRBJ2-7, with unresolved D. CDR1 and CDR2 (germline): SEHNR, FQNEAQ (reference sequence). V was cut by 1 base and J by 3 bases, with 13 bases left in between. The length of the CDR3 is 15 residues. The CDR3 region has the DNA TGTGCCAGCAGCTTAGGAACCTTAGCAGGCTACGAGCAGTACTTC. Protein product: CASSLGTLAGYEQYF.

The gene calls are TRBV15 and TRBJ1-4; tentative D call: TRBD1 (6 bases). In germline, CDR1 is LNHNV, CDR2 YYDKDF (reference sequence). The CDR3 is made up of 16 amino acids. The V end was cut by 1 base, the J end by 5 bases, with 14 bases between. This CDR3 reads CATSRVNRVENEKLFF. CDR3 DNA: TGTGCCACCAGCAGAGTGAACAGGGTAGAGAATGAAAAACTGTTTTTT.

The chain couples TRBV11-2 to TRBJ2-7, with D uncertain. There are 14 residues in the CDR3. Trimming pared 1 base from V and 2 bases from J, leaving 9 bases between. The germline V gene encodes CDR1 SGHAT and CDR2 FQNNGV. CDR3 nucleotides: TGTGCCAGCAGCTTAGGGTCCCGAGCCTACGAGCAGTACTTC. Amino acid sequence: CASSLGSRAYEQYF.

As for this clone: An end of the junction differs from the germline gene, which may be a read error. V is TRBV27 and J is TRBJ1-1; a possible D gene is TRBD1 (5 bases). Germline values: CDR1 MNHEY, CDR2 SMNVEV (reference sequence). There are 15 residues in the CDR3. The CDR3 reads CASSSRPRDYTEAFF. CDR3 in DNA: TGTGCCAGCAGTTCCCGACCCAGGGACTACACTGAGGCTTTCTTT.

This clone was counted once. This sequence joins TRBV28 and TRBJ1-2; the D is unclear. V lost 3 bases and J 2 bases, leaving 13 bases between the germline ends. The CDR3 loop spans 15 amino acids. The V gene's germline CDR1 is MDHEN and CDR2 SYDVKM. The CDR3 region is CASSLSLALNYGYTF. DNA of the CDR3: TGTGCCAGCAGTTTGAGCCTGGCTCTCAACTATGGCTACACCTTC.

The V call is TRBV5-4, the J call TRBJ1-1; D is undetermined. Trimming stripped 3 bases from V and 2 bases from J, with 14 bases between. The CDR3 loop spans 15 amino acids. Per germline, CDR1 SGHNT and CDR2 YYREEE (reference sequence). CDR3 in amino acids: CASSWDGVGNTEAFF. The CDR3 DNA reads TGTGCCAGCAGCTGGGATGGGGTCGGTAACACTGAAGCTTTCTTT.

This rearrangement joins TRBV19 to TRBJ2-2; 7 nucleotides match TRBD1. Germline V CDR1 and CDR2: LNHDA, SQIVND (reference sequence). Trimming removed 7 bases from V and 3 bases from J; junction bases left unmatched: 11. CDR3 length: 16 amino acids. CDR3 loop: CASKEVDGTDTGELFF. In DNA form, the CDR3 reads TGTGCCAGTAAGGAAGTAGACGGGACAGACACCGGGGAGCTGTTTTTT.

The V gene is TRBV4-2, the J gene TRBJ2-5, with D possibly matching TRBD2 (6 bases). This CDR3 has 14 residues. Germline assignment: CDR1 LGHNA and CDR2 YNFKEQ. V lost 1 base and J 5 bases, leaving 11 bases between the germline ends. The DNA of the CDR3 is TGTGCCAGCAGCCAAGGCGGGAACCTGGAGACCCAGTACTTC. As protein: CASSQGGNLETQYF.

The chain uses TRBV4-1 and TRBJ2-3; D not certain. Between the trimmed V and J ends, which lost 0 bases and 0 bases, there was a span of 7 bases. Germline assignment: CDR1 MGHRA and CDR2 YSYEKL. CDR3 size: 15 residues. Written as DNA, the CDR3 is TGCGCCAGCAGCCAAGATCCGGCTAGCACAGATACGCAGTATTTT. Translated, it gives CASSQDPASTDTQYF.

This sequence joins TRBV27 and TRBJ2-1, with D unclear. Germline V gene lookup returns CDR1 MNHEY and CDR2 SMNVEV (reference sequence). Trimming cost V 4 bases and J 0 bases, with 7 bases left between them. There are 14 residues in the CDR3. In nucleotides, the CDR3 is TGTGCCAGCAGTTACCTAGACTCCTACAATGAGCAGTTCTTC. Its translation is CASSYLDSYNEQFF.

V gene TRBV19 combines with J gene TRBJ2-2; D may be TRBD2 (8 bases). Germline V gene sequence: CDR1 LNHDA, CDR2 SQIVND (reference sequence). The germline V and J ends were trimmed by 9 bases and 5 bases, with 28 bases remaining between them. This CDR3 has 18 amino acids. For the CDR3, the DNA is TGTGCCAGCGTTTCCTCGGGAGGGGGCGATTTCTTAACCGGGGAGCTGTTTTTT. It codes for CASVSSGGGDFLTGELFF.

The chain joins TRBV27 to TRBJ1-6; D call uncertain. Trimming cost V 2 bases and J 10 bases, with 15 bases left between them. Germline CDR1 reads MNHEY; CDR2 reads SMNVEV (reference sequence). The CDR3 spans 15 residues. The CDR3 sequence: CASSLARESDSPLHF. CDR3 bases: TGTGCCAGCAGTTTAGCTCGGGAATCCGACTCACCCCTCCACTTT.

V gene TRBV9 combines with J gene TRBJ2-5; TRBD2 matches 14 bases. The CDR3 loop spans 15 amino acids. CDR1 is SGDLS and CDR2 is YYNGEE in the germline V gene. V dropped 3 bases and J dropped 5; count of bases not matched to a gene: 3. For the CDR3, the DNA is TGTGCCAGCAGCGGGGGACTAGCGGGAGAGGAGACCCAGTACTTC. Translated, it gives CASSGGLAGEETQYF. The full variable domain, its missing parts supplied by reference TRBV9 and TRBJ2-5, is DSGVTQTPKHLITATGQRVTLRCSPRSGDLSVYWYQQSLDQGLQFLIQYYNGEERAKGNILERFSAQQFPDLHSELNLSSLELGDSALYFCASSGGLAGEETQYFGPGTRLLVL.

V and J are TRBV5-4 and TRBJ1-4; the match to TRBD1 covers 9 bases. Trimming took 4 bases from V and 2 from J; bases not matched to a gene: 12. The CDR3 has 18 amino acids. CDR1 and CDR2 from the germline V gene are SGHNT and YYREEE (reference sequence). CDR3 protein: CASSATGTGFATNEKLFF. The CDR3 DNA reads as TGTGCCAGCAGCGCCACCGGGACAGGGTTCGCCACTAATGAAAAACTGTTTTTT.

The rearrangement uses TRBV7-9 and TRBJ1-1; TRBD1 aligns across 9 bases. This CDR3 contains 17 residues. Per the germline V gene, CDR1 is SEHNR and CDR2 is FQNEAQ (reference sequence). V lost 4 bases, J lost 1 base, and 10 bases stayed unmatched. The CDR3 DNA is TGTGCCAGCAGCTCTAGTCCCGGGACAGGGCGGAACACTGAAGCTTTCTTT. Its protein product is CASSSSPGTGRNTEAFF.